These T cell receptor beta chains were read from a single sample in a study of blood T cell repertoires in COVID-19. The assay was immunoSEQ multiplex PCR, and TCRdb's table has in-frame clones only and misses some. This sample has about 150,000 clones, with 75% to 90% found just once. Sequenced: peripheral blood. These TCRs come from an older man with acute or convalescent COVID-19. CDR3s leave out the opening cysteine and the closing phenylalanine or tryptophan.

>TRBV11-3|TRBJ2-1
ASSLGRLALYNEQF
>TRBV6-5|TRBJ1-2
ASTARQGVYGYT
>TRBV28|TRBJ1-2
ASSLGDTDRGYT
>TRBV27|TRBJ1-1
ASRSGMNTEAF
>TRBV18|TRBJ2-3
ASSPSKAGVDTQY
>TRBV5-1|TRBJ1-6
ASSREGLTRDRAINSPLH
>TRBV18|TRBJ2-1
ASGTRVVDNGEQF
>TRBV18|TRBJ2-1
ASSSAGTGSYNEQF
>TRBV24-1|TRBJ2-7
ATSVQGVEQY
>TRBV5-1|TRBJ2-7
ASREGSDSYEQY
>TRBV27|TRBJ1-6
ASSLSGAYNSPLH
>TRBV12-3/TRBV12-4|TRBJ1-1
ASQGQGATEAF
>TRBV5-3|TRBJ1-5
GYSNQPQH
>TRBV5-1|TRBJ2-7
ASSVAGGDYEQY
>TRBV10-3|TRBJ1-2
AISEGGVAPA
>TRBV3-1/TRBV3-2|TRBJ1-1
ASSRQGGTTEAF
>TRBV5-1|TRBJ2-3
ASSTGTKSTDTQY
>TRBV3-1/TRBV3-2|TRBJ2-7
ASSRTGDEQY
>TRBV6-5|TRBJ1-2
ASSYSGQGAVGYT
>TRBV19|TRBJ2-1
ASSPSSGSSYNEQF
>TRBV6-5|TRBJ1-2
ASTGGKGYGYT
>TRBV7-9|TRBJ2-3
ASSLSGGQHTDTQY
>TRBV5-1|TRBJ2-7
ASSTGAYEQY
>TRBV3-1/TRBV3-2|TRBJ2-2
ASSRQGFPGELF
>TRBV5-1|TRBJ2-1
ASSLGGGAYNEQF
>TRBV24-1|TRBJ2-3
ATSDLSGVSTDTQY
>TRBV27|TRBJ2-2
ASSSRLAGNTGELF
>TRBV6-1|TRBJ1-5
ASSEQEYSNQPQH
>TRBV2|TRBJ2-4
ASGPQNIQY
>TRBV6-5|TRBJ1-5
ASKGGNQPQH
>TRBV30|TRBJ1-5
AWSVGEAQH
>TRBV5-5|TRBJ2-1
ASSLGTGTYNEQF
>TRBV15|TRBJ1-3
ATSNGQGSWDTIY
>TRBV7-2|TRBJ2-1
ASSLWYMVSEQF
>TRBV3-1/TRBV3-2|TRBJ2-1
ASSQAERFHNEQF
>TRBV20-1|TRBJ2-3
SASRQGGTDTQY
>TRBV2|TRBJ1-5
ASSPTGRNQPQH